This T cell receptor beta chain was captured in a study of response to subunit inactivated influenza vaccine. TCRdb reanalysed the RT-PCR reads using MiXCR and keeps one entry per CDR3 protein. The repertoire holds roughly 460,000 distinct CDR3 sequences, approximately 11% seen once, with less than 15% in the top ten. In its sample, this clonotype was seen many times. Its antigen is as yet unknown. Study-wide results and limits: Few additional T cells are recruited per seasonal influenza vaccination, authors suggested.

Looked up from germline, CDR1 is DFQATT and CDR2 is SNEGSKA (reference sequence). The trim removed 1 base at V and 4 bases at J, leaving 4 bases unmatched. The CDR3 sequence is 15 residues long. This TCR came from a man aged 50-59 years who received an inactivated influenza vaccine. The chain couples TRBV20-1 to TRBJ2-5; TRBD2 matches at 12 bases. The source material was PBMCs from blood, sampled roughly 46 days after vaccination. In nucleotides, the CDR3 is TGCAGTGCTAGAGGGGAACTAGCGGGGGGAGAGACCCAGTACTTC. Protein product: CSARGELAGGETQYF.